These 16 T cell receptor beta chains came from one sample sequenced in a study of blood T cells in healthy people across ages. A second PCR, run for about 7 to 11 cycles, used a sample-barcoded 5' primer plus a J-beta primer mix. TCRdb passed the 5' RACE reads through MiXCR, listing each CDR3 protein once. This sample carries 1.5 million to 2 million distinct CDR3 sequences, just under 50% of them seen once, and the ten largest clones take roughly 2.1%. Sequencing used blood. The receptors originated from a woman between 40 and 50 years old in good health.

The V and J genes are TRBV29-1 and TRBJ2-7; the D gene is possibly TRBD2 (6 bases). The DNA end favors TRBJ2-5, so the J call may be wrong. This CDR3 region has 14 residues. Germline V CDR1 and CDR2: SQVTM, ANQGSEA. The CDR3 loop reads CSVGLATSLGTQYF. CDR3 DNA: TGCAGCGTTGGGCTAGCGACCTCTTTAGGGACCCAGTACTTC.

This clonotype was counted only a few times. The chain carries TRBV7-9 and TRBJ1-2, with 10 bases that match TRBD1. With V trimmed by 5 bases and J by 6 bases, 3 bases remained unmatched. The CDR3 is made up of 13 amino acids. Germline V gene sequence: CDR1 SEHNR, CDR2 FQNEAQ (reference sequence). CDR3 coding DNA: TGTGCCAGCAGCCGTGGGACAGGGGATGGCTACACCTTC. Amino acids: CASSRGTGDGYTF.

This clonotype was counted between two and nine times. J is TRBJ2-5 and V is TRBV27, with TRBD1 identical over 9 bases. V lost 6 bases to trimming and J lost 5 bases; unmatched junction nucleotides: 7. The CDR3 runs to 14 residues. CDR1 and CDR2 from the germline V gene are MNHEY and SMNVEV (reference sequence). The CDR3 DNA follows: TGTGCCAGCAGCCGTGGGACAGGGTACGAGACCCAGTACTTC. Protein: CASSRGTGYETQYF.

CDR3 protein: CSTFGGAKNIQYF. The CDR3 DNA follows: TGCAGCACTTTTGGGGGGGCCAAAAACATTCAGTACTTC. The chain recombines TRBV20-1 with TRBJ2-4, with D possibly TRBD2 on 6 matching bases. This CDR3 has 13 amino acids. Germline CDR1 DFQATT, CDR2 SNEGSKA (reference sequence).

This clonotype was counted a few times. The V call is TRBV9, the J call TRBJ2-3; possible D gene TRBD2, 6 bases. The CDR3 is 14 amino acids. Germline V gives CDR1 SGDLS, CDR2 YYNGEE. Between the trimmed V and J ends, which lost 3 bases and 3 bases, there was a span of 11 bases. CDR3 sequence: CASSGREVTDTQYF. Here the CDR3 DNA reads TGTGCCAGCAGCGGGAGGGAGGTAACAGATACGCAGTATTTT.

The chain carries TRBV11-1 and TRBJ1-1; D uncertain. V dropped 5 bases and J dropped 0 bases, with 13 bases sitting between them. Germline-derived CDR1 and CDR2 are SGHAT and FQDESV (reference sequence). The CDR3 has 15 amino acids. The CDR3 is CASSVERSLNTEAFF. The CDR3 DNA reads TGTGCCAGCAGCGTAGAGAGGAGTTTGAACACTGAAGCTTTCTTT.

This clonotype has just a few counts. V is TRBV7-2 and J is TRBJ2-5; TRBD1 is a possible D gene (5 bases). Trimming stripped 7 bases from V and 2 bases from J, with 11 bases between. Per the germline V gene, CDR1 is SGHTA and CDR2 is FQGNSA. This CDR3 is 13 amino acids long. The CDR3 spells CASNSRQQETQYF. The DNA of the CDR3 is TGTGCCAGCAACTCCAGACAGCAAGAGACCCAGTACTTC. The whole variable domain, filled in from reference TRBV7-2 and TRBJ2-5, reads GAGVSQSPSNKVTEKGKDVELRCDPISGHTALYWYRQSLGQGLEFLIYFQGNSAPDKSGLPSDRFSAERTGGSVSTLTIQRTQQEDSAVYLCASNSRQQETQYFGPGTRLLVL.

This clonotype was seen only a few times. The chain employs TRBV6-2 or TRBV6-3 and TRBJ2-1; D gene ambiguous. This CDR3 spans 12 amino acids. V was pared by 2 bases and J by 7 bases, with 6 bases between. Germline CDR1 reads MNHEY; CDR2 reads SVGEGT. The CDR3 protein is CASSYPENEQFF. CDR3 nucleotides: TGTGCCAGCAGTTACCCTGAAAATGAGCAGTTCTTC.

In its sample, this clonotype was seen once. The V gene is TRBV10-3, the J gene TRBJ2-5, with 7 bases identical to TRBD1. Trimming removed 9 bases from V and 0 bases from J; junction bases left unmatched: 4. The CDR3 runs to 13 residues. Germline loops: CDR1 ENHRY, CDR2 SYGVKD. This chain's CDR3 is CAMADRNQETQYF. The CDR3 bases are TGTGCCATGGCGGACAGGAACCAAGAGACCCAGTACTTC.

V and J are TRBV6-2 or TRBV6-3 and TRBJ2-3; 8 bases agree with TRBD1. V lost 5 bases to trimming and J lost 6 bases; unmatched junction nucleotides: 7. Germline CDR1 and CDR2: MNHEY and SVGEGT. The CDR3 has 14 amino acids. CDR3 amino acids: CASSDTGGRDTQYF. For the CDR3, the DNA is TGTGCCAGCAGTGACACAGGGGGGAGGGATACGCAGTATTTT.

This clonotype has only one observation. A clone one base away is much larger, so this may be a read error. The genes are TRBV6-5 and TRBJ2-5; possibly TRBD1 for D (6 bases). Trimming took off 8 bases at V and 7 bases at J, with 17 bases between the two ends. Germline CDR1 MNHEY, CDR2 SVGAGI. This CDR3 contains 13 residues. CDR3 nucleotide sequence: TGTGCCAGCGGGTCCTGGACAGTGGGGACCCAGTACTTC. Translation: CASGSWTVGTQYF.

The chain has TRBV27 and TRBJ1-2; D might be TRBD1 (6 bases). The CDR3 has 16 residues. The germline V and J ends were trimmed by 5 bases and 0 bases, with 16 bases remaining between them. CDR1 and CDR2 from the germline V gene are MNHEY and SMNVEV (reference sequence). For the CDR3, the DNA is TGTGCCAGCAGTCCATCCATTGGACAGACTAACTATGGCTACACCTTC. This sequence encodes CASSPSIGQTNYGYTF.

This clonotype came up a few times. This chain joins TRBV2 and TRBJ2-5; weak D call: TRBD2 (7 bases). CDR1 is SNHLY, CDR2 FYNNEI, per germline. The V and J ends lost 7 bases and 2 bases respectively, with 14 bases between them. The CDR3 has 14 residues. The CDR3 bases are TGTGCCAGCATGGGCGGGGGCCGGCAAGAGACCCAGTACTTC. This codes for CASMGGGRQETQYF.

The chain carries TRBV2 and TRBJ1-1, with a tentative D call TRBD1 (5 bases). V was trimmed by 4 bases and J by 4 bases, leaving 16 bases between them. Germline V lookup: CDR1 SNHLY, CDR2 FYNNEI. The CDR3 totals 15 residues. CDR3 loop: CASSVAQGSVTEAFF. The CDR3 DNA follows: TGTGCCAGCAGTGTGGCGCAGGGAAGTGTCACTGAAGCTTTCTTT. Filled out from reference TRBV2 and TRBJ1-1, the complete variable domain reads EPEVTQTPSHQVTQMGQEVILRCVPISNHLYFYWYRQILGQKVEFLVSFYNNEISEKSEIFDDQFSVERPDGSNFTLKIRSTKLEDSAMYFCASSVAQGSVTEAFFGQGTRLTVV.

The rearrangement uses TRBV10-3 and TRBJ2-7; TRBD2 matches 13 bases. Germline V CDR1 and CDR2: ENHRY, SYGVKD. CDR3 size: 13 residues. After removal of 8 bases from V and 5 bases from J, the junction contained 3 bases not matched to a gene. DNA of the CDR3: TGTGCCATCGGACTAGCGGGGGCGAACGAGCAGTACTTC. Translating gives CAIGLAGANEQYF.

The rearrangement uses TRBV20-1 and TRBJ1-2; D not certain. CDR3 size: 15 residues. Germline CDR1 reads DFQATT; CDR2 reads SNEGSKA (reference sequence). V dropped 1 base and J dropped 2 bases, with 14 bases sitting between them. DNA of the CDR3: TGCAGTGCTAGAGCCTCCCACACTGTAAACTATGGCTACACCTTC. Protein product: CSARASHTVNYGYTF.